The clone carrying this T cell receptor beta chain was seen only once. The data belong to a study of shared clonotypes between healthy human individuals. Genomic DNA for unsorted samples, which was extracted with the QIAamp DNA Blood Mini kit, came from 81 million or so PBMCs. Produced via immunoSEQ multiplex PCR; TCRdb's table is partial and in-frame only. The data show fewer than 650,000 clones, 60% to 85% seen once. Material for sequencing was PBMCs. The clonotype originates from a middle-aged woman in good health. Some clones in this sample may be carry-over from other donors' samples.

The DNA of the CDR3 is TGTGCCAGCAGCATTAGCGGGCGCACAGATACGCAGTATTTT. Protein: CASSISGRTDTQYF. The rearrangement joins TRBV7-9 to TRBJ2-3; 7 positions agree with TRBD2. CDR1 SEHNR and CDR2 FQNEAQ come from the germline V gene (reference sequence). The CDR3 sequence is 14 residues long. The V segment lost 5 bases and the J segment 1 base; nucleotides outside the gene matches: 3.